This TCR beta chain was obtained from a study of shared clonotypes between healthy human individuals. General study points: Around 5% was the fraction of naive CD4 clonotypes found shared across a few donors.

A note on this clone: Antigen: not known.

After removal of 1 base from V and 0 bases from J, the junction contained 8 bases not matched to a gene. Germline V lookup: CDR1 MGHDK, CDR2 SYGVNS. The length of the CDR3 is 17 residues. Investigators spread the genomic DNA of each subset evenly over several immunoSEQ plates. Generated by immunoSEQ multiplex PCR, the TCRdb table keeps only in-frame clones and is missing some. The table shows around 940,000 clones, with around 80% occurring only once. The receptor's source is a man aged 18 to 30 in good health. V and J are TRBV25-1 and TRBJ2-7; the match to TRBD2 covers 8 bases. The sample was memory CD4+ T cells sorted from blood. Subset here: CD45RA-negative fraction. The DNA for the CDR3 is TGTGCCAGCAGTGAATCTTGGGGCACTAGCGGCTCCTACGAGCAGTACTTC. Translated, it gives CASSESWGTSGSYEQYF.